Listed below are T cell receptor beta chains from one sample, sequenced in a study of blood T cell repertoires in COVID-19. The protocol was immunoSEQ multiplex PCR, while the TCRdb copy is restricted to in-frame clones and leaves out a portion. The sample holds about 270,000 clones, approximately 81% seen once. The specimen sequenced was peripheral blood. These receptors originate from an older woman with active or convalescent COVID-19. Both conserved end residues are part of each CDR3. The D gene is left open where the match is weak. Expanded clones are given a class, and other clones once, few, many or no size at all.

clone size,V gene,D gene,J gene,CDR3 protein,CDR3 DNA
NA,TRBV7-8,TRBD2,TRBJ2-7,CASSLVGGGIYEQYF,TGTGCCAGCAGCTTAGTTGGCGGGGGGATCTACGAGCAGTACTTC
NA,TRBV15,NA,TRBJ2-7,CATSRDLRSLISNEQYF,TGTGCCACCAGCAGAGATTTACGGTCCCTGATTAGCAACGAGCAGTACTTC
NA,TRBV19,TRBD1,TRBJ1-2,CASSIGKTGAYGYTF,TGTGCCAGTAGTATAGGCAAGACAGGGGCCTATGGCTACACCTTC
NA,TRBV7-2,TRBD2,TRBJ2-2,CASGRVAGGTGELFF,TGTGCCAGCGGCAGGGTAGCGGGGGGAACCGGGGAGCTGTTTTTT
NA,TRBV6-6,TRBD1,TRBJ2-7,CASAQRDREDF,TGTGCCAGCGCACAACGGGACAGGGAGGACTTC
once,TRBV10-3,TRBD2,TRBJ2-2,CAISESGGLAVAGELFF,TGTGCCATCAGTGAGTCGGGGGGACTAGCTGTGGCCGGGGAGCTGTTTTTT
NA,TRBV6-5,NA,TRBJ2-5,CASSLTGVQETQYF,TGTGCCAGCAGTTTGACTGGCGTCCAAGAGACCCAGTACTTC
NA,TRBV10-1,TRBD1,TRBJ1-1,CASGTGAEAFF,TGCGCCAGCGGGACAGGGGCCGAAGCTTTCTTT
few,TRBV3-1/TRBV3-2,TRBD1,TRBJ2-7,CASSLGQGAQYF,TGTGCCAGCAGCCTCGGACAGGGGGCTCAGTACTTC
NA,TRBV15,NA,TRBJ2-1,CATSRLGARSRNNEQFF,TGTGCCACCAGCCGGCTAGGGGCGCGCTCCCGGAACAATGAGCAGTTCTTC
once,TRBV7-8,NA,TRBJ1-3,CASSLDGVTSSGNTIYF,TGTGCCAGCAGCTTAGACGGGGTGACCTCCTCTGGAAACACCATATATTTT
NA,TRBV12-5,TRBD1,TRBJ1-4,CASGLTGANEKLFF,TGTGCTAGTGGTTTGACAGGGGCTAATGAAAAACTGTTTTTT
once,TRBV18,TRBD1,TRBJ1-5,CASSPDRGHQPQHF,TGTGCCAGCTCACCCGACAGGGGGCACCAGCCCCAGCATTTT
NA,TRBV30,NA,TRBJ1-1,CAWTYMNTEAFF,TGTGCCTGGACTTACATGAACACTGAAGCTTTCTTT
NA,TRBV14,NA,TRBJ2-1,CASSPGYEQFF,TGTGCCAGCAGCCCAGGGTATGAGCAGTTCTTC
NA,TRBV19,TRBD1,TRBJ1-5,CASSILGDSAVNQPQHF,TGTGCCAGTAGTATCCTTGGGGACAGTGCTGTAAATCAGCCCCAGCATTTT
NA,TRBV29-1,TRBD2,TRBJ2-1,CSVEASGGRSYNEQFF,TGCAGCGTTGAGGCTAGCGGGGGCCGCTCCTACAATGAGCAGTTCTTC
few,TRBV6-2/TRBV6-3,TRBD1,TRBJ1-3,CASSIRGFGNTIYF,TGTGCCAGCAGTATCAGGGGGTTTGGAAACACCATATATTTT
NA,TRBV9,TRBD1,TRBJ1-2,CASSGRDRERHGYTF,TGTGCCAGCAGCGGAAGGGACAGGGAGAGGCATGGCTACACCTTC
once,TRBV6-5,TRBD1,TRBJ1-1,CASSSIQGAATEAFF,TGTGCCAGCAGTTCGATACAGGGGGCCGCGACTGAAGCTTTCTTT
NA,TRBV11-2,TRBD1,TRBJ1-1,CASSGQGFEAFF,TGTGCCAGCAGCGGACAGGGTTTTGAAGCTTTCTTT
few,TRBV25-1,NA,TRBJ1-3,CASSEGSSGNTIYF,TGTGCCAGCAGTGAAGGGAGCTCTGGAAACACCATATATTTT
NA,TRBV4-2,NA,TRBJ2-7,CASSQDPPPAYEQYF,TGTGCCAGCAGCCAAGATCCCCCCCCCGCCTACGAGCAGTACTTC
NA,TRBV1,NA,TRBJ2-2,CTSSQASSGDSPAGELFF,TGCACCAGCAGCCAAGCTTCTAGCGGGGACTCTCCGGCCGGGGAGCTGTTTTTT
NA,TRBV3-1/TRBV3-2,TRBD1,TRBJ2-7,CASSHPGQGLYEQYF,TGTGCCAGCAGCCACCCGGGACAGGGCCTATACGAGCAGTACTTC
few,TRBV6-1,NA,TRBJ2-7,CASSEQSAYEQYF,TGTGCCAGCAGTGAACAGTCAGCCTACGAGCAGTACTTC
NA,TRBV7-6,NA,TRBJ2-2,CASSGWTELSNTGELFF,TGTGCCAGCAGCGGGTGGACAGAACTCTCGAACACCGGGGAGCTGTTTTTT
NA,TRBV5-1,TRBD1,TRBJ1-2,CASRTGQVTDGYTF,TGCGCCAGCAGGACGGGACAGGTGACCGATGGCTACACCTTC
once,TRBV6-1,NA,TRBJ2-1,CASSERVRNNEQFF,TGTGCCAGCAGTGAGCGGGTAAGGAACAATGAGCAGTTCTTC
NA,TRBV9,NA,TRBJ2-7,CASSRGGAEYEQYF,TGTGCCAGCAGCCGTGGGGGGGCCGAATACGAGCAGTACTTC
NA,TRBV21-1,NA,TRBJ1-4,CASSKGGGQGPGLFF,TGTGCCAGCAGCAAAGGAGGGGGACAGGGGCCAGGACTGTTTTTT
NA,TRBV30,NA,TRBJ1-2,CAWSIITLRQGNYGYTF,TGTGCCTGGAGCATAATAACCCTCCGGCAGGGTAACTATGGCTACACCTTC
NA,TRBV7-2,TRBD2,TRBJ2-7,CASSSTSGGYEQYF,TGTGCCAGCAGCTCGACTAGCGGGGGCTACGAGCAGTACTTC
NA,TRBV19,TRBD2,TRBJ2-2,CASTAGGTTGELFF,TGTGCCAGTACGGCGGGGGGAACTACCGGGGAGCTGTTTTTT
NA,TRBV29-1,TRBD1,TRBJ2-1,CSVDPSLLRDRDNEQFF,TGCAGCGTTGACCCCTCCCTCCTCCGGGACAGGGACAATGAGCAGTTCTTC
NA,TRBV28,NA,TRBJ2-7,CASSLVDKQYF,TGTGCCAGCAGTCTGGTCGACAAGCAGTACTTC
NA,TRBV15,NA,TRBJ2-2,CATRARGDTGELFF,TGTGCCACCAGAGCCAGGGGGGACACCGGGGAGCTGTTTTTT
NA,TRBV29-1,NA,TRBJ2-1,CSVGRSSYNEQFF,TGCAGCGTTGGGCGGAGCTCCTACAATGAGCAGTTCTTC
NA,TRBV6-5,TRBD1,TRBJ2-7,CASSYFRDRGLGEQYF,TGTGCCAGCAGTTACTTCCGGGACAGGGGGCTCGGGGAGCAGTACTTC
NA,TRBV5-6,NA,TRBJ1-6,CASSARYNSPLHF,TGTGCCAGCAGCGCGCGGTATAATTCACCCCTCCACTTT
NA,TRBV6-1,TRBD2,TRBJ2-7,CASSDQRGSYEQYF,TGTGCCAGCAGTGACCAGCGGGGGAGCTACGAGCAGTACTTC
many,TRBV11-2,TRBD1,TRBJ1-6,CASSLRIEDRGRANSPLHF,TGTGCCAGCAGCTTGAGGATTGAAGACAGGGGGCGCGCGAATTCACCCCTCCACTTT
NA,TRBV6-4,NA,TRBJ1-2,CASSHKGREANYGYTF,TGTGCCAGCAGCCACAAGGGGCGGGAAGCTAACTATGGCTACACCTTC
NA,TRBV7-2,TRBD2,TRBJ2-5,CASSPLGAGGRETQYF,TGTGCCAGCAGCCCGTTGGGAGCGGGGGGGCGAGAGACCCAGTACTTC
NA,TRBV12-3/TRBV12-4,NA,TRBJ2-3,CASSFSPRDTQYF,TGTGCCAGCAGTTTTTCCCCTAGAGATACGCAGTATTTT
few,TRBV25-1,TRBD1,TRBJ1-2,CASVATGGANYGYTF,TGTGCCAGCGTAGCGACAGGGGGCGCAAACTATGGCTACACCTTC
NA,TRBV5-1,TRBD2,TRBJ2-1,CASSPWGLVEYNEQFF,TGCGCCAGCAGCCCATGGGGACTAGTCGAATACAATGAGCAGTTCTTC